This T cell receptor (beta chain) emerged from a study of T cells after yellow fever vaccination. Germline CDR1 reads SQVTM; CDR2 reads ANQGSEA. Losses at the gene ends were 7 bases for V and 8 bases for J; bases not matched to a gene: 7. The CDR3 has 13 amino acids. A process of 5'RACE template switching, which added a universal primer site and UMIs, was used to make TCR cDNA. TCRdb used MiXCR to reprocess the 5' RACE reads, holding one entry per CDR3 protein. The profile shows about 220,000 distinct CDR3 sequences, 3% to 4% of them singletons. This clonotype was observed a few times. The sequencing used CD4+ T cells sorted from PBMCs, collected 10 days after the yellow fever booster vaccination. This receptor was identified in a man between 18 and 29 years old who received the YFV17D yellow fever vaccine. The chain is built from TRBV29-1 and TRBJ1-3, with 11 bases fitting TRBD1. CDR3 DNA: TGCAGCGCCGTGGGACAGGGGGAATACACCATATATTTT. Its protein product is CSAVGQGEYTIYF.